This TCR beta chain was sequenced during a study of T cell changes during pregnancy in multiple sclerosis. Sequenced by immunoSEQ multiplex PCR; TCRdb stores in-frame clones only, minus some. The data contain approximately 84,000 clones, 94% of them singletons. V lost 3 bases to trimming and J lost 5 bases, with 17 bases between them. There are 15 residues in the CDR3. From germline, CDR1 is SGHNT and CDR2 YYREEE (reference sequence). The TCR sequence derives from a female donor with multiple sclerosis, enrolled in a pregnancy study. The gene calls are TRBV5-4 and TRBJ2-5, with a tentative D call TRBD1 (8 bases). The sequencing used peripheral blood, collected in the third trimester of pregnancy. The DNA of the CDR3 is TGTGCCAGCAGCTACAGGGGGGGCCTGGTGGAGACCCAGTACTTC. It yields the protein CASSYRGGLVETQYF.